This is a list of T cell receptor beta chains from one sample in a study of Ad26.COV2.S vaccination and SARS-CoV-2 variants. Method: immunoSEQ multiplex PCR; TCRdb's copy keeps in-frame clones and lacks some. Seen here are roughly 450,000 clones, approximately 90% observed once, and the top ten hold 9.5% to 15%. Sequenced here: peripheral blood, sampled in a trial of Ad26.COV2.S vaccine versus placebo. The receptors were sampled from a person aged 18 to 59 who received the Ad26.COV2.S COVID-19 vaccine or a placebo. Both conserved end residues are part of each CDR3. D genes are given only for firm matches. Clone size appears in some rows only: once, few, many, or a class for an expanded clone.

CDR3: CASSGTGFRTGELFF
DNA: TGTGCCAGCAGCGGGACAGGGTTTCGCACCGGGGAGCTGTTTTTT
length: 15
J: TRBJ2-2
size: NA
D: TRBD1
V: TRBV27

CDR3: CASSLAEGQYF
DNA: TGTGCCAGCAGCTTAGCTGAGGGTCAGTACTTC
length: 11
J: TRBJ2-4
size: once
D: NA
V: TRBV7-9

CDR3: CASTRRGLEDYNEQFF
DNA: TGCGCCAGCACCCGGAGGGGACTAGAGGACTACAATGAGCAGTTCTTC
length: 16
J: TRBJ2-1
size: once
D: TRBD2
V: TRBV5-1

CDR3: CASSLMTGGQETQYF
DNA: TGTGCCAGCAGCTTAATGACGGGAGGGCAAGAGACCCAGTACTTC
length: 15
J: TRBJ2-5
size: NA
D: TRBD2
V: TRBV5-4

CDR3: CASSLSHNGQFF
DNA: TGTGCCAGCAGCTTATCCCACAATGGGCAGTTCTTC
length: 12
J: TRBJ2-1
size: NA
D: NA
V: TRBV7-9

CDR3: CASSTSGRNYEQYF
DNA: TGTGCCAGTAGCACTAGCGGGAGAAACTACGAGCAGTACTTC
length: 14
J: TRBJ2-7
size: NA
D: TRBD2
V: TRBV19

CDR3: CASSHLIQGTGNTIYF
DNA: TGTGCCAGCAGCCACCTCATACAGGGGACGGGAAACACCATATATTTT
length: 16
J: TRBJ1-3
size: many
D: TRBD1
V: TRBV7-9

CDR3: CASSEYKGHGELFF
DNA: TGTGCCAGCAGTGAATATAAGGGTCACGGGGAGCTGTTTTTT
length: 14
J: TRBJ2-2
size: NA
D: NA
V: TRBV25-1

CDR3: CASSPDTGAGFF
DNA: TGTGCCAGCAGTCCTGACACTGGCGCGGGGTTCTTC
length: 12
J: TRBJ2-1
size: once
D: NA
V: TRBV28

CDR3: CSTCGEGGCETQYF
DNA: TGCAGCACCTGTGGGGAGGGGGGATGTGAGACCCAGTACTTC
length: 14
J: TRBJ2-5
size: NA
D: NA
V: TRBV29-1

CDR3: CASSKALAEQYF
DNA: TGTGCCAGCAGCAAAGCGCTGGCCGAGCAGTACTTC
length: 12
J: TRBJ2-7
size: NA
D: NA
V: TRBV21-1

CDR3: CASSARGGQGTDGEKLFF
DNA: TGTGCCAGCAGCGCCCGAGGTGGACAGGGGACGGATGGTGAAAAACTGTTTTTT
length: 18
J: TRBJ1-4
size: NA
D: TRBD1
V: TRBV9

CDR3: CSANRGETQYF
DNA: TGCAGTGCAAATAGGGGGGAGACCCAGTACTTC
length: 11
J: TRBJ2-5
size: NA
D: NA
V: TRBV20-1

CDR3: CASSSRLAGERRVEQFF
DNA: TGTGCCAGCAGCTCCCGACTAGCGGGAGAACGTAGGGTTGAGCAGTTCTTC
length: 17
J: TRBJ2-1
size: many
D: TRBD2
V: TRBV4-2

CDR3: CASSSSEASSYNEQFF
DNA: TGTGCCAGCAGCAGCAGCGAGGCAAGCTCCTACAATGAGCAGTTCTTC
length: 16
J: TRBJ2-1
size: NA
D: NA
V: TRBV7-9

CDR3: CASSLRGFNQPQHF
DNA: TGTGCCAGCAGCCTCAGGGGGTTCAATCAGCCCCAGCATTTT
length: 14
J: TRBJ1-5
size: NA
D: TRBD1
V: TRBV28

CDR3: CASSLQQGFTTDTQYF
DNA: TGTGCCAGCAGCTTACAACAGGGCTTTACCACAGATACGCAGTATTTT
length: 16
J: TRBJ2-3
size: NA
D: NA
V: TRBV5-8

CDR3: CASSLGGGIRYGYTF
DNA: TGTGCCAGCAGCTTGGGCGGGGGGATCCGGTATGGCTACACCTTC
length: 15
J: TRBJ1-2
size: NA
D: NA
V: TRBV5-8

CDR3: CASSELREGYEQYF
DNA: TGTGCCAGCAGTGAATTGCGGGAGGGATACGAGCAGTACTTC
length: 14
J: TRBJ2-7
size: NA
D: TRBD2
V: TRBV25-1

CDR3: CASRGAGTSTDTQYF
DNA: TGTGCCAGCAGGGGCGCAGGCACCAGCACAGATACGCAGTATTTT
length: 15
J: TRBJ2-3
size: NA
D: NA
V: TRBV27

CDR3: CASSSLRDRAEAFF
DNA: TGTGCCAGCAGTTCCCTCCGGGACAGAGCCGAAGCTTTCTTT
length: 14
J: TRBJ1-1
size: NA
D: TRBD1
V: TRBV28

CDR3: CASSQEGAGSEQYF
DNA: TGCGCCAGCAGCCAAGAAGGCGCAGGGAGCGAGCAGTACTTC
length: 14
J: TRBJ2-7
size: NA
D: NA
V: TRBV4-1

CDR3: CASSSSRLAGYNEQFF
DNA: TGTGCCAGCAGCTCTTCTCGACTAGCGGGATACAATGAGCAGTTCTTC
length: 16
J: TRBJ2-1
size: NA
D: TRBD2
V: TRBV7-2

CDR3: CASSFGLDRNEQFF
DNA: TGTGCCAGCAGCTTCGGTCTAGATCGAAATGAGCAGTTCTTC
length: 14
J: TRBJ2-1
size: NA
D: NA
V: TRBV5-6

CDR3: CASSLDLDEQYF
DNA: TGCGCCAGCAGCTTGGATCTGGACGAGCAGTACTTC
length: 12
J: TRBJ2-7
size: NA
D: NA
V: TRBV5-1

CDR3: CASRSVGGEEGFYGYTF
DNA: TGTGCCAGCAGGTCCGTGGGGGGCGAAGAAGGTTTCTATGGCTACACCTTC
length: 17
J: TRBJ1-2
size: NA
D: NA
V: TRBV28

CDR3: CASSPAAASGTLILPYNEQFF
DNA: TGTGCCAGCTCACCAGCGGCGGCTAGCGGAACCCTTATACTACCTTACAATGAGCAGTTCTTC
length: 21
J: TRBJ2-1
size: NA
D: TRBD2
V: TRBV18

CDR3: CASSSGGVSYEQYF
DNA: TGTGCCAGCAGCTCAGGAGGGGTCTCCTACGAGCAGTACTTC
length: 14
J: TRBJ2-7
size: NA
D: NA
V: TRBV11-2

CDR3: CATSRGTGGFTDTQYF
DNA: TGTGCCACCAGCAGAGGAACAGGGGGCTTCACAGATACGCAGTATTTT
length: 16
J: TRBJ2-3
size: NA
D: TRBD1
V: TRBV15

CDR3: CASSPQQGLYNEQFF
DNA: TGTGCCAGCAGTCCCCAACAGGGGTTATACAATGAGCAGTTCTTC
length: 15
J: TRBJ2-1
size: NA
D: TRBD1
V: TRBV6-2/TRBV6-3

CDR3: CASSQVFDETSVVYEQFF
DNA: TGTGCCAGCAGCCAAGTGTTTGATGAGACTAGCGTGGTCTATGAGCAGTTCTTC
length: 18
J: TRBJ2-1
size: NA
D: TRBD2
V: TRBV3-1/TRBV3-2

CDR3: CASSVEGSSPLHF
DNA: TGTGCCAGCAGCGTAGAGGGAAGCTCACCCCTCCACTTT
length: 13
J: TRBJ1-6
size: once
D: NA
V: TRBV9

CDR3: CASSLAGLANEQFF
DNA: TGTGCCAGCAGCTTAGCGGGACTAGCGAATGAGCAGTTCTTC
length: 14
J: TRBJ2-1
size: NA
D: TRBD2
V: TRBV7-2

CDR3: CALKSSFLAKNIQYF
DNA: TGTGCCCTAAAATCGTCCTTCCTAGCCAAAAACATTCAGTACTTC
length: 15
J: TRBJ2-4
size: NA
D: NA
V: TRBV6-4

CDR3: CASGEEANTGELFF
DNA: TGTGCCAGCGGAGAGGAGGCGAACACCGGGGAGCTGTTTTTT
length: 14
J: TRBJ2-2
size: once
D: NA
V: TRBV5-4

CDR3: CASSGGTYSYNEQFF
DNA: TGTGCCAGCAGCGGTGGGACGTACTCCTACAATGAGCAGTTCTTC
length: 15
J: TRBJ2-1
size: NA
D: NA
V: TRBV9